This passage covers 30 T cell receptor beta chains from one sample sequenced in a study of regulatory and conventional T cells in RAG deficiency. The sorted regulatory T cells were CD4+, CD25-high and CD127-low, with genomic DNA sequenced. Measured with immunoSEQ multiplex PCR; TCRdb has only the in-frame clones, and not every one. The data hold tens of thousands of clones, with around 90% observed a single time. These data were likewise used in another study, on regulatory T cells. From that paper: Amplification used 52 TRBV primers and 13 TRBJ primers.

The sample was Tregs sorted from blood. Every receptor here comes from a human donor in good health.

The chain carries TRBV27 and TRBJ2-1; tentatively, D is TRBD1 (6 bases). Per the germline V gene, CDR1 is MNHEY and CDR2 is SMNVEV (reference sequence). Trimming left V 5 bases short and J 9 bases short, with 17 bases between. The CDR3 has 14 amino acids. The DNA of the CDR3 is TGTGCCAGCAGTCCACAGGGCGTCTGGAGTGAGCAGTTCTTC. Its protein is CASSPQGVWSEQFF.

The chain carries TRBV5-4 and TRBJ2-3; TRBD2 is a possible D gene (6 bases). Germline V gives CDR1 SGHNT, CDR2 YYREEE (reference sequence). This CDR3 contains 12 residues. Trimming cost V 4 bases and J 3 bases, with 6 bases left between them. The CDR3 DNA reads TGTGCCAGCAGCGGGGGGACAGATACGCAGTATTTT. As protein: CASSGGTDTQYF.

By share, this clone ranks as medium-sized (0.01 to 0.1%). The chain joins TRBV7-6 to TRBJ2-7; no reliable D call. Germline V gene lookup returns CDR1 SGHVS and CDR2 FNYEAQ. The ends were cut back, 2 bases at V and 0 bases at J, with 8 bases in the middle. The CDR3 runs 14 residues. The CDR3 coding sequence is TGTGCCAGCAGCTTAACGGGTCTCTCCTACGAGCAGTACTTC. Translation gives CASSLTGLSYEQYF. Drawing the rest from reference TRBV7-6 and TRBJ2-7, the complete variable domain is GAGVSQSPRYKVTKRGQDVALRCDPISGHVSLYWYRQALGQGPEFLTYFNYEAQQDKSGLPNDRFSAERPEGSISTLTIQRTEQRDSAMYRCASSLTGLSYEQYFGPGTRLTVT.

The chain joins TRBV28 to TRBJ2-7; D call uncertain. The CDR3 length is 12 residues. V lost 3 bases, J lost 3 bases, and 6 bases lay in between. CDR1 MDHEN and CDR2 SYDVKM come from the germline V gene. The CDR3 DNA reads as TGTGCCAGCAGTTTTGAGGACTACGAGCAGTACTTC. Its protein product is CASSFEDYEQYF.

V and J are TRBV6-1 and TRBJ1-1, with D maybe TRBD1 (5 bases). Per germline, CDR1 MNHNS and CDR2 SASEGT. The CDR3 has 13 residues. V lost 7 bases to trimming and J lost 3 bases, with 12 bases between them. The CDR3 protein is CASILRVDTEAFF. The CDR3 bases are TGTGCCAGCATCCTCAGGGTCGACACTGAAGCTTTCTTT.

The genes are TRBV25-1 and TRBJ2-7; D is unclear. Germline V gives CDR1 MGHDK, CDR2 SYGVNS. This CDR3 comprises 8 residues. Trimming took off 4 bases at V and 12 bases at J, with 4 bases between the two ends. CDR3 sequence reads: CASSGMYF. The CDR3, as DNA: TGTGCCAGCAGTGGAATGTACTTC.

This clone was detected only a few times. The rearrangement uses TRBV5-4 and TRBJ1-6; D may be TRBD1 (5 bases). This CDR3 region has 17 residues. Per germline, CDR1 SGHNT and CDR2 YYREEE (reference sequence). Trimming shortened V by 4 bases and J by 0 bases, and 14 bases separated the two germline ends. Here the CDR3 reads CASSPWDRSSYNSPLHF. The CDR3 nucleotides are TGTGCCAGCAGCCCCTGGGACCGTAGCTCCTATAATTCACCCCTCCACTTT.

J is TRBJ2-2 and V is TRBV7-6; 9 bases agree with TRBD1. There are 15 residues in the CDR3. The germline V gene encodes CDR1 SGHVS and CDR2 FNYEAQ. Germline trimming cut 4 bases from V and 3 bases from J; bases unmatched to any gene: 3. DNA for the CDR3: TGTGCCAGCAGCTCGGGACAGGGAGACACCGGGGAGCTGTTTTTT. Amino acids: CASSSGQGDTGELFF.

The chain couples TRBV7-9 to TRBJ1-1; D remains ambiguous. The CDR3 has 15 amino acids. Germline CDR1 reads SEHNR; CDR2 reads FQNEAQ (reference sequence). Trimming removed 1 base from V and 0 bases from J, with 9 bases in between. The CDR3 DNA reads as TGTGCCAGCAGCTTAGGGCCAGCAATGAACACTGAAGCTTTCTTT. Encoded protein: CASSLGPAMNTEAFF.

The chain links TRBV18 to TRBJ2-5; D possibly corresponds to TRBD1 (5 bases). Trimming removed 3 bases from V and 3 bases from J, with 8 bases in between. The CDR3 sequence is 13 residues long. Per germline, CDR1 KGHSH and CDR2 LQKENI. CDR3: CASSPRVEETQYF. CDR3 in DNA: TGTGCCAGCTCACCCAGGGTAGAAGAGACCCAGTACTTC.

The gene calls are TRBV5-1 and TRBJ2-7, with 8 bases that match TRBD2. Per germline, CDR1 SGHRS and CDR2 YFSETQ. Germline trimming cut 3 bases from V and 4 bases from J; bases unmatched to any gene: 9. The CDR3 runs 15 residues. CDR3 region: CASSSGLAMGYEQYF. CDR3 sequence (DNA): TGCGCCAGCAGCTCCGGACTAGCCATGGGATACGAGCAGTACTTC. Full variable domain (missing parts from reference TRBV5-1 and TRBJ2-7): KAGVTQTPRYLIKTRGQQVTLSCSPISGHRSVSWYQQTPGQGLQFLFEYFSETQRNKGNFPGRFSGRQFSNSRSEMNVSTLELGDSALYLCASSSGLAMGYEQYFGPGTRLTVT.

The chain carries TRBV5-5 and TRBJ1-5; a possible D gene is TRBD1 (6 bases). Germline V lookup: CDR1 SGHKS, CDR2 YYEKEE (reference sequence). V dropped 4 bases and J dropped 0 bases, with 11 bases sitting between them. The CDR3 is made up of 15 amino acids. CDR3 coding DNA: TGTGCCAGCAGCCCAGGACAGTATAGCAATCAGCCCCAGCATTTT. Translation gives CASSPGQYSNQPQHF.

The chain couples TRBV18 to TRBJ1-5, with D uncertain. The CDR3 extends over 15 amino acids. V shed 2 bases and J shed 0 bases, with 8 bases lying between them. Germline loops: CDR1 KGHSH, CDR2 LQKENI. Written as DNA, the CDR3 is TGTGCCAGCTCACCAAACACGTATAGCAATCAGCCCCAGCATTTT. This codes for CASSPNTYSNQPQHF. Full variable domain (missing parts from reference TRBV18 and TRBJ1-5): NAGVMQNPRHLVRRRGQEARLRCSPMKGHSHVYWYRQLPEEGLKFMVYLQKENIIDESGMPKERFSAEFPKEGPSILRIQQVVRGDSAAYFCASSPNTYSNQPQHFGDGTRLSIL.

The rearrangement links TRBV10-3 to TRBJ1-1; no clear D gene. Per germline, CDR1 ENHRY and CDR2 SYGVKD. The CDR3 is made up of 13 amino acids. V shed 6 bases and J shed 3 bases, with 11 bases lying between them. CDR3 sequence reads: CAIRGEGYTEAFF. The DNA of the CDR3 is TGTGCCATCAGAGGAGAGGGCTACACTGAAGCTTTCTTT.

This clone occurred a few times. The chain links TRBV7-3 to TRBJ1-1; D is possibly TRBD1 (5 bases). Trimming shortened V by 1 base and J by 4 bases, and 10 bases separated the two germline ends. Germline V lookup: CDR1 SGHTA, CDR2 FQGTGA. CDR3 length equals 14 residues. CDR3 in DNA: TGTGCCAGCAGCTTAAATGGGGGGAGCACTGAAGCTTTCTTT. Encoded protein: CASSLNGGSTEAFF.

The gene calls are TRBV5-4 and TRBJ1-6; 12 positions agree with TRBD1. V dropped 3 bases and J dropped 7; count of bases not matched to a gene: 5. Per the germline V gene, CDR1 is SGHNT and CDR2 is YYREEE (reference sequence). This CDR3 spans 16 amino acids. In DNA form, the CDR3 reads TGTGCCAGCAGCTCGGGACAGGGGGCGAGGAATTCACCCCTCCACTTT. The encoded protein is CASSSGQGARNSPLHF.

The chain joins TRBV2 to TRBJ1-2; 11 bases line up with TRBD1. The CDR3 covers 15 residues. Germline V gene lookup returns CDR1 SNHLY and CDR2 FYNNEI. Unmatched junction bases numbered 8, after V lost 4 bases and J lost 7 bases. The CDR3 region has the DNA TGTGCCAGCAGTGCCAGGACAGGGGGCGCGGGTGGCTACACCTTC. It translates to CASSARTGGAGGYTF.

The chain uses TRBV18 and TRBJ1-5; D not certain. The CDR3 is 14 amino acids. Looked up from germline, CDR1 is KGHSH and CDR2 is LQKENI. Between the trimmed V and J ends, which lost 5 bases and 0 bases, there was a span of 8 bases. The CDR3 DNA reads TGTGCCAGCTCAACCTCTATTAGCAATCAGCCCCAGCATTTT. It translates to CASSTSISNQPQHF. Supplemented by reference TRBV18 and TRBJ1-5, the full variable domain reads NAGVMQNPRHLVRRRGQEARLRCSPMKGHSHVYWYRQLPEEGLKFMVYLQKENIIDESGMPKERFSAEFPKEGPSILRIQQVVRGDSAAYFCASSTSISNQPQHFGDGTRLSIL.

This clone came up once. The chain's CDR3 is CASSSGYRAQRGTDTQYF. The DNA of the CDR3 is TGTGCCAGCAGTTCAGGCTACAGGGCGCAAAGGGGCACAGATACGCAGTATTTT. The chain uses TRBV28 and TRBJ2-3; a weak D match, TRBD1 (6 bases). This CDR3 region has 18 residues. Trimming pared 4 bases from V and 1 base from J, leaving 21 bases between. Germline lookup yields CDR1 MDHEN and CDR2 SYDVKM.

J is TRBJ2-1 and V is TRBV30; D gene uncertain. The CDR3 is 11 residues long. Trimming left V 3 bases short and J 4 bases short, with 4 bases between. The germline V gene encodes CDR1 GTSNPN and CDR2 SVGIG (reference sequence). The CDR3 sequence: CAWRVYNEQFF. CDR3 sequence (DNA): TGTGCCTGGAGGGTGTACAATGAGCAGTTCTTC.

The rearrangement uses TRBV12-5 and TRBJ2-3; possibly TRBD2 for D (6 bases). Between the trimmed V and J ends, which lost 2 bases and 1 base, there was a span of 10 bases. The CDR3 is made up of 15 amino acids. Germline assignment: CDR1 LGHNT and CDR2 FRNRAP. Here the CDR3 reads CASGLWRGGTDTQYF. The CDR3 DNA follows: TGTGCTAGTGGTTTGTGGAGGGGAGGCACAGATACGCAGTATTTT.

The chain recombines TRBV27 with TRBJ2-5; 7 bases line up with TRBD2. The germline V gene has CDR1 MNHEY and CDR2 SMNVEV (reference sequence). The V segment lost 6 bases and the J segment 1 base; nucleotides outside the gene matches: 2. This CDR3 is built from 13 residues. This CDR3 reads CASRRGFQETQYF. The CDR3 region has the DNA TGTGCCAGCAGGCGGGGGTTCCAAGAGACCCAGTACTTC.

This sequence joins TRBV28 and TRBJ1-1; D possibly corresponds to TRBD1 (5 bases). The CDR3 length is 15 residues. The germline gives CDR1 MDHEN, CDR2 SYDVKM. V lost 9 bases and J lost 1, with 18 bases in between. CDR3 coding DNA: TGTGCCAGTATTCCCCCGGGACTGACGAACACTGAAGCTTTCTTT. This translates into CASIPPGLTNTEAFF.

This chain connects TRBV10-2 to TRBJ2-7; TRBD2 matches at 9 bases. The CDR3 is 14 amino acids. The J segment lost 6 bases and the V segment lost 4 bases, leaving 7 bases of the junction unmatched. CDR1 and CDR2 from the germline V gene are WSHSY and SAAADI. The CDR3 loop is CASSALGLAPEQYF. The CDR3 DNA is TGCGCCAGCAGTGCACTGGGACTAGCTCCCGAGCAGTACTTC.

This chain joins TRBV19 and TRBJ2-5; no firm D call. The CDR3 sequence is 14 residues long. In germline, CDR1 is LNHDA, CDR2 SQIVND (reference sequence). The V end was cut by 6 bases, the J end by 0 bases, with 11 bases between. CDR3 sequence: CASSRRMDQETQYF. The CDR3 coding sequence is TGTGCCAGTAGCCGACGGATGGACCAAGAGACCCAGTACTTC.

This rearrangement joins TRBV11-3 to TRBJ2-2, with D possibly being TRBD1 or TRBD2 (5 bases each). Deletions cut 8 bases from V and 3 bases from J, with 13 bases between. This CDR3 is built from 14 residues. CDR1 SGHNT and CDR2 YENEEA come from the germline V gene. CDR3: CASEGIPYTGELFF. For the CDR3, the DNA is TGTGCCAGCGAGGGGATTCCTTACACCGGGGAGCTGTTTTTT.

This clone showed up just a few times. V usage is TRBV18 and J usage is TRBJ2-7, with 11 bases identical to TRBD2. Germline V lookup: CDR1 KGHSH, CDR2 LQKENI. The junction had 15 bases not matched to a gene; V was cut back by 8 bases and J by 9 bases. The CDR3 length is 15 residues. CDR3 sequence: CASGTSGSPSSGQYF. The CDR3 region has the DNA TGTGCCAGCGGGACTAGCGGATCCCCCTCCTCGGGGCAGTACTTC.

V is TRBV6-1 and J is TRBJ1-2, with TRBD1 matching 9 bases. The CDR3 extends over 15 amino acids. Germline V lookup: CDR1 MNHNS, CDR2 SASEGT. V gave up 2 bases and J gave up 4 bases; unmatched junction bases: 5. This chain's CDR3 is CASSEITGGGYGYTF. CDR3 nucleotides: TGTGCCAGCAGTGAAATAACAGGGGGCGGCTATGGCTACACCTTC.

This sequence joins TRBV6-4 and TRBJ1-5; D not resolved. The CDR3 covers 13 residues. V lost 5 bases and J 5 bases, leaving 10 bases between the germline ends. The germline gives CDR1 MRHNA, CDR2 SNTAGT. The CDR3 reads CASSSHRDQPQHF. The DNA of the CDR3 is TGTGCCAGCAGTTCCCACCGGGATCAGCCCCAGCATTTT.

J is TRBJ2-1 and V is TRBV6-5, with TRBD1 matching over 7 bases. The CDR3 is 13 residues long. V was clipped by 1 base and J by 8 bases; unmatched bases: 2. Germline CDR1 is MNHEY and CDR2 is SVGAGI. The CDR3 reads CASSYWDSYEQFF. The CDR3 region has the DNA TGTGCCAGCAGTTACTGGGACAGCTATGAGCAGTTCTTC.